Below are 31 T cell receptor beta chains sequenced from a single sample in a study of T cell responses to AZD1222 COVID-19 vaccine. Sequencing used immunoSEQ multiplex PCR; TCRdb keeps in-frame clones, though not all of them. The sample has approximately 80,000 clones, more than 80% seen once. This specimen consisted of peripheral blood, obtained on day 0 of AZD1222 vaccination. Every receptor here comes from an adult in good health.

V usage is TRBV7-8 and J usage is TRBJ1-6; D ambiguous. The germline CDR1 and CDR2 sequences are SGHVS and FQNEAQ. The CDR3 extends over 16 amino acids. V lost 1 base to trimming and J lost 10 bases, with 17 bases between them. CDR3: CASSLVGLVGRSPLHF. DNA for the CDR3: TGTGCCAGCAGCTTAGTAGGGTTGGTTGGTCGATCACCCCTCCACTTT. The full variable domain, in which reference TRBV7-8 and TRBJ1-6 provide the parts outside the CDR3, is GAGVSQSPRYKVAKRGQDVALRCDPISGHVSLFWYQQALGQGPEFLTYFQNEAQLDKSGLPSDRFFAERPEGSVSTLKIQRTQQEDSAVYLCASSLVGLVGRSPLHFGNGTRLTVT.

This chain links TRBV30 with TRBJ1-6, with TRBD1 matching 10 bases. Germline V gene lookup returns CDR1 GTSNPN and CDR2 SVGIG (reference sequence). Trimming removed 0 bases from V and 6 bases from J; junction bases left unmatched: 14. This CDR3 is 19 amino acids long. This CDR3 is CAWSVEGQGYGGGNSPLHF. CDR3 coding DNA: TGTGCCTGGAGTGTGGAGGGACAGGGGTACGGCGGGGGTAATTCACCCCTCCACTTT.

The CDR3 loop is CASTWGASGNTIYF. In nucleotides, the CDR3 is TGTGCCAGCACCTGGGGGGCATCTGGAAACACCATATATTTT. The chain couples TRBV7-2 to TRBJ1-3, with D tentatively TRBD1 (6 bases). V lost 7 bases and J lost 1, with 11 bases in between. Germline values: CDR1 SGHTA, CDR2 FQGNSA. The CDR3 spans 14 residues.

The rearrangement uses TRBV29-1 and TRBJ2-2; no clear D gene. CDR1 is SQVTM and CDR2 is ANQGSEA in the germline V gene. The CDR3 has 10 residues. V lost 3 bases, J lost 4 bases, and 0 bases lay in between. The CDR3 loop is CSVDTGELFF. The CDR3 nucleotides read TGCAGCGTTGACACCGGGGAGCTGTTTTTT.

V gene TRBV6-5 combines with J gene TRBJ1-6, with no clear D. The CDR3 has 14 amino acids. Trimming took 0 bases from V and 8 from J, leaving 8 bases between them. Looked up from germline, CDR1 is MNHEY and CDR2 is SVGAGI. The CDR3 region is CASSYSSSDSPLHF. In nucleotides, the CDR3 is TGTGCCAGCAGTTACTCGAGTTCCGATTCACCCCTCCACTTT.

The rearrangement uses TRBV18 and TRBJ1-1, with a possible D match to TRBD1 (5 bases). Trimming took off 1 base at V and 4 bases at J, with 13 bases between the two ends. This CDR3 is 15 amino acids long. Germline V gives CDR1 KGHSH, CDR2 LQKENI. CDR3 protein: CASSPLEGTITEAFF. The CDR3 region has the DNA TGTGCCAGCTCACCACTGGAAGGGACTATCACTGAAGCTTTCTTT.

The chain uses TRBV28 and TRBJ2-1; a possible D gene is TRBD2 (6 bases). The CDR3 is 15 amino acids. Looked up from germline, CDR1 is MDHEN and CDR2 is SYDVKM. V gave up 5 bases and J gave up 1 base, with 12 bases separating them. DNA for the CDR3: TGTGCCAGCAGTCCCGGGAGATGGTCCTACAATGAGCAGTTCTTC. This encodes CASSPGRWSYNEQFF.

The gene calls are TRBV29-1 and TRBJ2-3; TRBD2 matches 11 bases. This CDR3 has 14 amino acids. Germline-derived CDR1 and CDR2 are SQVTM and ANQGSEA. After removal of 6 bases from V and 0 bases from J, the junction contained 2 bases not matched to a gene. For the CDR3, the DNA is TGCAGCGTACGGACTAGCGGGAGCACAGATACGCAGTATTTT. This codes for CSVRTSGSTDTQYF.

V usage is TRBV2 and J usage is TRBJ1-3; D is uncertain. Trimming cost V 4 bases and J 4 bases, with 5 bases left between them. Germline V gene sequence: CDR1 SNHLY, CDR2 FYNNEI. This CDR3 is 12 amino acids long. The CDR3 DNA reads TGTGCCAGCAGTGGGGTCGGAAACACCATATATTTT. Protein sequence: CASSGVGNTIYF.

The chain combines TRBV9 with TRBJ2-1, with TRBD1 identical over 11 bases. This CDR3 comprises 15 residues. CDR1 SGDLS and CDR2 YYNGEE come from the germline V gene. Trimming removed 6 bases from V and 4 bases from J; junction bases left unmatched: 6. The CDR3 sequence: CASTTGTGGYNEQFF. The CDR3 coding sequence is TGTGCCAGCACCACCGGGACAGGGGGGTACAATGAGCAGTTCTTC.

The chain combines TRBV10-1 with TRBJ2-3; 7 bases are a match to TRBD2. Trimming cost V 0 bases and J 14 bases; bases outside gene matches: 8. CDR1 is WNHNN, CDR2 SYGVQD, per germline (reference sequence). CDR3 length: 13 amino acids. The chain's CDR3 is CASSESGRENAYF. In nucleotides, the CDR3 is TGCGCCAGCAGTGAGTCCGGGCGGGAGAATGCGTATTTT.

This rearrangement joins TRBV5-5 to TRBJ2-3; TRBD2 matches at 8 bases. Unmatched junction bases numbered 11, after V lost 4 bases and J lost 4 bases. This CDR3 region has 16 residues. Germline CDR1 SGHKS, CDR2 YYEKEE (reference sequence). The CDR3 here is CASSRTVAGPADTQYF. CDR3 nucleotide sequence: TGTGCCAGCAGCCGAACAGTAGCGGGGCCGGCAGATACGCAGTATTTT.

CDR3: CASSGDGGSYGYTF. Here the CDR3 DNA reads TGCGCCAGCAGCGGGGACGGGGGCAGCTATGGCTACACCTTC. The V call is TRBV5-1, the J call TRBJ1-2, with D perhaps TRBD1 (6 bases). The V end was cut by 4 bases, the J end by 4 bases, with 14 bases between. The CDR3 is 14 amino acids. The germline CDR1 and CDR2 sequences are SGHRS and YFSETQ.

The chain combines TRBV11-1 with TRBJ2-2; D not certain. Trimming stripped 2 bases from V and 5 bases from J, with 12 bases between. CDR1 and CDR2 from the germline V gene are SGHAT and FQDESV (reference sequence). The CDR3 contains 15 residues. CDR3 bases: TGTGCCAGCAGCTTATCCAGCTGGGGAACCGGGGAGCTGTTTTTT. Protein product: CASSLSSWGTGELFF.

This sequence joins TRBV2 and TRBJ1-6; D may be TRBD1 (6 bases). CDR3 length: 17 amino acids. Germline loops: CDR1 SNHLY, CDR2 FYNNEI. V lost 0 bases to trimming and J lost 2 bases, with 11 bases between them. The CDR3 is CASSEAGAGAYNSPLHF. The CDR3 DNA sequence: TGTGCCAGCAGTGAAGCGGGGGCAGGGGCCTATAATTCACCCCTCCACTTT.

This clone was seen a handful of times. CDR3 sequence: CASSQSQGTVQYF. The CDR3 bases are TGTGCCAGCAGCCAATCACAGGGGACCGTGCAGTACTTC. The chain joins TRBV14 to TRBJ2-7; 7 nucleotides align to TRBD1. V shed 2 bases, J shed 9 bases, and the junction held 7 bases outside the gene matches. The CDR3 extends over 13 amino acids. Germline CDR1 and CDR2: SGHDN and FVKESK.

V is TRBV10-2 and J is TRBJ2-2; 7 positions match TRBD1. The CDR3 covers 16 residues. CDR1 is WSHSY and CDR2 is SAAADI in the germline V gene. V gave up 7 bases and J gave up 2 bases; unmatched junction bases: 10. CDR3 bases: TGCGCCAGCACTAAGACGACAGGGCCCAACACCGGGGAGCTGTTTTTT. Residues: CASTKTTGPNTGELFF.

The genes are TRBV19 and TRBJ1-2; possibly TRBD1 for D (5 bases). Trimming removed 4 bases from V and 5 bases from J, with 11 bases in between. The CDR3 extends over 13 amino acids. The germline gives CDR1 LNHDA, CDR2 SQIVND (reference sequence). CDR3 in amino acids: CASSSRGPYGYTF. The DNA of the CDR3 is TGTGCCAGTAGTAGCCGGGGACCTTATGGCTACACCTTC.

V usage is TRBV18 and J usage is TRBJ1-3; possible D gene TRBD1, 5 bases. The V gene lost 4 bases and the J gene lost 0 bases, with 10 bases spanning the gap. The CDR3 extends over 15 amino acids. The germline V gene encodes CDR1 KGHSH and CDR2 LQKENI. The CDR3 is CASSRLRDSGNTIYF. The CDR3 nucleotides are TGTGCCAGCTCACGACTCAGGGACTCTGGAAACACCATATATTTT.

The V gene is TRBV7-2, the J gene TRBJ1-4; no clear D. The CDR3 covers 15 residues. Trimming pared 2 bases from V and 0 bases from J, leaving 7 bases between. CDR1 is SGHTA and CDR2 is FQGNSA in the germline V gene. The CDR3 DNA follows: TGTGCCAGCAGCTTAAGTTCTGCAACTAATGAAAAACTGTTTTTT. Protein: CASSLSSATNEKLFF.

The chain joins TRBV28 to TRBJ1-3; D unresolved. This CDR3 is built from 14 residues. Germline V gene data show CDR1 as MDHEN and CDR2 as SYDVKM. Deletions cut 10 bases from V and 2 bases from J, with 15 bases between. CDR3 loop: CATQFFGTGNTIYF. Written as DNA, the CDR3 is TGTGCCACCCAGTTTTTCGGGACTGGAAACACCATATATTTT.

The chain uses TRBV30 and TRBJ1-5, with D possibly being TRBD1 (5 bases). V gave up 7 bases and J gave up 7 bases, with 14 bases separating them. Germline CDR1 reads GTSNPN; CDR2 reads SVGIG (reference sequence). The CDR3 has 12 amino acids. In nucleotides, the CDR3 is TGTGCCTACAGAGGGGAGGACCAGCCCCAGCATTTT. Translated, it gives CAYRGEDQPQHF.

CDR3 amino acids: CASSLGRLSNEKLFF. The CDR3 DNA is TGTGCCAGCAGCCTGGGACGGTTATCTAATGAAAAACTGTTTTTT. The chain joins TRBV7-9 to TRBJ1-4, with TRBD1 as a possible D gene (5 bases). V lost 5 bases and J 3 bases, leaving 13 bases between the germline ends. Germline CDR1 and CDR2: SEHNR and FQNEAQ (reference sequence). The CDR3 totals 15 residues. Full variable domain (missing parts from reference TRBV7-9 and TRBJ1-4): DTGVSQNPRHKITKRGQNVTFRCDPISEHNRLYWYRQTLGQGPEFLTYFQNEAQLEKSRLLSDRFSAERPKGSFSTLEIQRTEQGDSAMYLCASSLGRLSNEKLFFGSGTQLSVL.

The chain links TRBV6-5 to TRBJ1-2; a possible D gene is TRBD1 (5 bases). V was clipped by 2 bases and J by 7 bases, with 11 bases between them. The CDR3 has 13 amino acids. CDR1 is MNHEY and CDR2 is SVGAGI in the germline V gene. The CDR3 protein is CASSYQGRGGYTF. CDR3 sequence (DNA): TGTGCCAGCAGTTACCAGGGCCGGGGTGGCTACACCTTC.

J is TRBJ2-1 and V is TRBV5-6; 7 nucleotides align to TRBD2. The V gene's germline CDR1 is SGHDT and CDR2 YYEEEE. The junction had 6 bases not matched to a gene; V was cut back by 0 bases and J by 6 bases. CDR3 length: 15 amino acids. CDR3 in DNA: TGTGCCAGCAGCTTGGGCGCGGGAGTGTCCAATGAGCAGTTCTTC. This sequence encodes CASSLGAGVSNEQFF. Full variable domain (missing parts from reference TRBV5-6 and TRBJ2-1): DAGVTQSPTHLIKTRGQQVTLRCSPKSGHDTVSWYQQALGQGPQFIFQYYEEEERQRGNFPDRFSGHQFPNYSSELNVNALLLGDSALYLCASSLGAGVSNEQFFGPGTRLTVL.

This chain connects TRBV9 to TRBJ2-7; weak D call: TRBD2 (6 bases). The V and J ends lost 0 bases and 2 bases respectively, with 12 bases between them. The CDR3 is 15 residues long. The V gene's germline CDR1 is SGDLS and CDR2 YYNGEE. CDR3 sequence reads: CASSVGTGVPYEQYF. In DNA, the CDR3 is TGTGCCAGCAGCGTAGGAACGGGAGTTCCCTACGAGCAGTACTTC.

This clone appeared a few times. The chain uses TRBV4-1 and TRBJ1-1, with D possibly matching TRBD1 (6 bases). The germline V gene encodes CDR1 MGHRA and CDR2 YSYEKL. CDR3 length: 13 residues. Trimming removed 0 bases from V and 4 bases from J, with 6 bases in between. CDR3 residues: CASSQEQGTEAFF. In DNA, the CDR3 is TGCGCCAGCAGCCAAGAACAGGGCACTGAAGCTTTCTTT.

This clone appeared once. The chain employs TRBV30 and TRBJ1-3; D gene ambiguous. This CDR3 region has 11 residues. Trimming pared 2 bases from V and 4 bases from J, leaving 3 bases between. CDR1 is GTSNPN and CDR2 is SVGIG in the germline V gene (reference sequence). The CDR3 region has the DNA TGTGCCTGGAGTTCGGGAAACACCATATATTTT. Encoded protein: CAWSSGNTIYF.

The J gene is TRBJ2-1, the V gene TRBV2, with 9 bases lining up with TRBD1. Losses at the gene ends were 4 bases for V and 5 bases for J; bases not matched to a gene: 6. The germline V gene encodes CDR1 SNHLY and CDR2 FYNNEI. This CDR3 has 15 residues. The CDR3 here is CASSVGRQGDNEQFF. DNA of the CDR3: TGTGCCAGCAGTGTGGGAAGACAGGGGGACAATGAGCAGTTCTTC.

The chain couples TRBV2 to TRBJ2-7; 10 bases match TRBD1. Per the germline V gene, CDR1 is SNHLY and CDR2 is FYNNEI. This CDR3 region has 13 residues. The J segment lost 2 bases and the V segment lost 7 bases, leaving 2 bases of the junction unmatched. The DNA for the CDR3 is TGTGCCAGCAAGGACAGGGGGGCCTACGAGCAGTACTTC. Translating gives CASKDRGAYEQYF. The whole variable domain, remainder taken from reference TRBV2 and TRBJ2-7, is EPEVTQTPSHQVTQMGQEVILRCVPISNHLYFYWYRQILGQKVEFLVSFYNNEISEKSEIFDDQFSVERPDGSNFTLKIRSTKLEDSAMYFCASKDRGAYEQYFGPGTRLTVT.

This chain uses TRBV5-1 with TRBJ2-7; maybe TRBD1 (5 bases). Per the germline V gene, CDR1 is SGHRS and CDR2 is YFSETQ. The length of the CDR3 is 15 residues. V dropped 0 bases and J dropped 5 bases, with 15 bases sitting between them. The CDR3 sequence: CASSLVLLGRDEQYF. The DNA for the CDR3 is TGCGCCAGCAGCTTGGTGCTTTTGGGCAGGGACGAGCAGTACTTC.